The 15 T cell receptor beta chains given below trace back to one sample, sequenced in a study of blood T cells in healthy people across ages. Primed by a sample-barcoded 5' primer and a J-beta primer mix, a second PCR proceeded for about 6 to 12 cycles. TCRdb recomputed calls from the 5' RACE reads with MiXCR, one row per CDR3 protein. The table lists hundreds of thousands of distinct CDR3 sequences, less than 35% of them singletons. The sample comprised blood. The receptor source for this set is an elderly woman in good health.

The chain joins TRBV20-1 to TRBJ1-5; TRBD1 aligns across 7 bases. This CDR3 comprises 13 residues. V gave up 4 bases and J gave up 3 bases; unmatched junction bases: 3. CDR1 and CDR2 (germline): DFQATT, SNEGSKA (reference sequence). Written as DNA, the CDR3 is TGCAGTGCTACGGGACAGCTCAATCAGCCCCAGCATTTT. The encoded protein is CSATGQLNQPQHF.

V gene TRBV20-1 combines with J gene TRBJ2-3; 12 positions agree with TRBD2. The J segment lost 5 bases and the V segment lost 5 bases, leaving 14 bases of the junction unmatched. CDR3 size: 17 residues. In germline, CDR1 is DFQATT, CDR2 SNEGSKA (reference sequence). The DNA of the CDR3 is TGCAGTGCTCCCCGAACCCCTAGCGGGGGGGCAGGAGATACGCAGTATTTT. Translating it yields CSAPRTPSGGAGDTQYF.

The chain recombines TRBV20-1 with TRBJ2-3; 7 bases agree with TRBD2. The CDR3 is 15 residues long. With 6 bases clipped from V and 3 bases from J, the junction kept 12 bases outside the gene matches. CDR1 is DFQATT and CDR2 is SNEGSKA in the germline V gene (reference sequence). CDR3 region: CSASLRGSLTDTQYF. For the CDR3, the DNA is TGCAGTGCAAGTCTCCGCGGGAGTTTAACAGATACGCAGTATTTT.

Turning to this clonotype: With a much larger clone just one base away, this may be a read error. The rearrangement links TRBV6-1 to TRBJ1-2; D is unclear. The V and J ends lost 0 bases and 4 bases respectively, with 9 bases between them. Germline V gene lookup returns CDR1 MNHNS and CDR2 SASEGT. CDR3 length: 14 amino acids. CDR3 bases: TGTGCCAGCAGTGAAGCGGGAGGGTGCTATGGCTACACCTTC. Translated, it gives CASSEAGGCYGYTF.

This chain's CDR3 is CASSPRALGGGTGELFF. CDR3 nucleotide sequence: TGTGCCAGCAGCCCACGGGCATTGGGGGGCGGCACCGGGGAGCTGTTTTTT. The J gene is TRBJ2-2, the V gene TRBV7-3; either TRBD1 or TRBD2 may supply D (6 bases each). Germline CDR1 is SGHTA and CDR2 is FQGTGA. The germline V and J ends were trimmed by 5 bases and 4 bases, with 20 bases remaining between them. The CDR3 contains 17 residues.

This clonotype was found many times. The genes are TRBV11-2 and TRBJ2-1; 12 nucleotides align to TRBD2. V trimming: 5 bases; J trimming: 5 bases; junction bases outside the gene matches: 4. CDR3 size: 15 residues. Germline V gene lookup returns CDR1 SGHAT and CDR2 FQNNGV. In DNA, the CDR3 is TGTGCCAGCAGCAAGACTAGCGGGGGCCACAATGAGCAGTTCTTC. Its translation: CASSKTSGGHNEQFF.

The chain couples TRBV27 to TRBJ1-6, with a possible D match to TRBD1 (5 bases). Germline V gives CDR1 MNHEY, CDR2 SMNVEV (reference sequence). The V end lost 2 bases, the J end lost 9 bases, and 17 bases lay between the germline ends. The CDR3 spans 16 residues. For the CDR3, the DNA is TGTGCCAGCAGTTTAAAGGTCGGTCAGAGGGGTTCACCCCTCCACTTT. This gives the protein CASSLKVGQRGSPLHF.

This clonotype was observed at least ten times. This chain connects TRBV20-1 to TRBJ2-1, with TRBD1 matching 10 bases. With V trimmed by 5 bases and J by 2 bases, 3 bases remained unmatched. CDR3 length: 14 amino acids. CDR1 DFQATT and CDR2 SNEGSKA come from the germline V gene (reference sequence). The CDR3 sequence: CSAETGGAYNEQFF. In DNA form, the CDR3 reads TGCAGTGCTGAGACAGGGGGCGCCTACAATGAGCAGTTCTTC.

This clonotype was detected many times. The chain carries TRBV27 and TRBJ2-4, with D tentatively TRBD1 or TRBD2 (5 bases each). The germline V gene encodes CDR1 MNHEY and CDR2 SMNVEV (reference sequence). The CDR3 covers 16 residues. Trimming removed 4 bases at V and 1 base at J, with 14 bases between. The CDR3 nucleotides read TGTGCCAGCAGTTCTTGGGGCTCGGGGGCCAAAAACATTCAGTACTTC. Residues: CASSSWGSGAKNIQYF.

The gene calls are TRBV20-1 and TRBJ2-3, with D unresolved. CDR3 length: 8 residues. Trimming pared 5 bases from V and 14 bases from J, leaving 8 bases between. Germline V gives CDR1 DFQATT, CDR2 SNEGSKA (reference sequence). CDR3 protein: CSAQPGYF. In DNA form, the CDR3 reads TGCAGTGCTCAACCAGGGTATTTT.

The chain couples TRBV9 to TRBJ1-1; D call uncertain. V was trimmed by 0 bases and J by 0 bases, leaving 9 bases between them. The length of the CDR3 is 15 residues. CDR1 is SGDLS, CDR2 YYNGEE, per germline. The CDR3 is CASSVVSSLNTEAFF. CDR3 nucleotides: TGTGCCAGCAGCGTAGTTAGTTCGTTGAACACTGAAGCTTTCTTT.

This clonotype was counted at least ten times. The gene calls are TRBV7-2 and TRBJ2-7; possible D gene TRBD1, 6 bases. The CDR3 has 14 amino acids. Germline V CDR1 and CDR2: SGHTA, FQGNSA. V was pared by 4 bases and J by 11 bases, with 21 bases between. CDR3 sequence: CASSSPGQGLGEYF. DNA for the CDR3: TGTGCCAGCAGCTCCCCGGGCCAGGGGCTGGGGGAGTACTTC.

The DNA for the CDR3 is TGTGCCACCAGTGATCGGGACAGGGGGCGGCCAGATACGCAGTATTTT. This encodes CATSDRDRGRPDTQYF. This chain joins TRBV24-1 and TRBJ2-3; 12 nucleotides align to TRBD1. Trimming at V came to 3 bases and at J to 4 bases, leaving 4 bases not matched to a gene. Looked up from germline, CDR1 is KGHDR and CDR2 is SFDVKD. This CDR3 spans 16 amino acids.

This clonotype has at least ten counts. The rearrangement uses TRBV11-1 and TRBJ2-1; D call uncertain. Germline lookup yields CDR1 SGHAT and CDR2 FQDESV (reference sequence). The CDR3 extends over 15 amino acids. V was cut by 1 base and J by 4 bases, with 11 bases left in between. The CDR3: CASSLEGRQYNEQFF. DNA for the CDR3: TGTGCCAGCAGCTTAGAGGGCCGCCAGTACAATGAGCAGTTCTTC. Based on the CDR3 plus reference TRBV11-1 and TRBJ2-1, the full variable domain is EAEVAQSPRYKITEKSQAVAFWCDPISGHATLYWYRQILGQGPELLVQFQDESVVDDSQLPKDRFSAERLKGVDSTLKIQPAELGDSAMYLCASSLEGRQYNEQFFGPGTRLTVL.

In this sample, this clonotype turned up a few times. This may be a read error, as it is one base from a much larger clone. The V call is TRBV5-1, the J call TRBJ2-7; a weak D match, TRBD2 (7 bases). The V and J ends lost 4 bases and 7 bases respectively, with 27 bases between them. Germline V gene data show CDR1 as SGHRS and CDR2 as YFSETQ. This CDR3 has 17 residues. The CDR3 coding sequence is TGCGCCAGCAGCCCCATCCGCGGTGGCGGGGGCCGCAATGAGCAGTACTTC. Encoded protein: CASSPIRGGGGRNEQYF. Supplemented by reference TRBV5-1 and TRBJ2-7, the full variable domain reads KAGVTQTPRYLIKTRGQQVTLSCSPISGHRSVSWYQQTPGQGLQFLFEYFSETQRNKGNFPGRFSGRQFSNSRSEMNVSTLELGDSALYLCASSPIRGGGGRNEQYFGPGTRLTVT.